The entry below describes one TCR beta chain. Antigen: not known. Primers included in the PCR were 60 Vbeta and 13 Jbeta primers. TCRdb keeps only in-frame clones here, not all; method: immunoSEQ multiplex PCR. There are about 170,000 clones in the sample; approximately 72% occur only once, and roughly 2% lies in the top ten. The V and J ends lost 5 bases and 1 base, in that order; junction bases with no gene match: 5. The CDR3 sequence is 14 residues long. Germline V CDR1 and CDR2: SQVTM, ANQGSEA. These data belong to a study of cytomegalovirus exposure and HLA in healthy donors. Study outcomes and limitations: A few chains linked to CMV were shown in vitro to be specific for CMV antigens. Later analysis demonstrated an association between a missense DCLRE1C variant and TCR beta V- and J-gene trimming. Later on, an analysis found that several of the most significant clusters appeared to be linked to common viral pathogens, which included parvovirus B19.

The sequencing sample was made of PBMCs. The source is a female donor in good health and CMV-seronegative. V and J are TRBV29-1 and TRBJ2-4; 7 positions agree with TRBD1. The CDR3 DNA reads as TGCAGCGTTTGGGACAGAGAGGCCAAAAACATTCAGTACTTC. Translation: CSVWDREAKNIQYF.